The present entry profiles one T cell receptor beta chain with its context. The CDR3 consists of 18 residues. Germline loops: CDR1 SGHVS, CDR2 FNYEAQ. Trimming pared 2 bases from V and 4 bases from J, leaving 23 bases between. The data were obtained in a study of blood T cell repertoires in COVID-19. Background on the study: Samples taken during acute and convalescent COVID-19 were collected in the United States, Italy and Spain. PBMCs, B-cell-depleted T cells, or T cells were the source of the cDNA or gDNA that made up the material.

The assay was immunoSEQ multiplex PCR, and TCRdb's table has in-frame clones only and misses some. This sample carries nearly 300,000 clones, about 91% of them seen once, and the ten largest clones take about 7%. The chain recombines TRBV7-6 with TRBJ1-2; possible D gene TRBD1, 6 bases. The clonotype originates from a woman in her 30s who had recovered from COVID-19. What was sequenced was peripheral blood. The CDR3 region is CASSLSRGGGSGIYGYTF. CDR3 coding DNA: TGTGCCAGCAGCTTATCCAGGGGCGGGGGATCTGGGATCTATGGCTACACCTTC.